Sequencing of this T cell receptor beta chain was carried out in a study of T cell responses to AZD1222 COVID-19 vaccine. Study background: Analysis merged second doses at about 4 or about 12 weeks. General study points: The study found vaccine-associated CD4 TCRs spanning spike, dominant at 160-218 and 743-854. The study reported that nearly half of spike-specific TCRs target unmutated variant regions. Increases in Spike-specific TCR breadth and depth were seen after two AZD1222 doses.

Using immunoSEQ multiplex PCR, the repertoire was profiled, and TCRdb retains in-frame clones only, with some absent. The sample shows 90,000 to 120,000 clones, around 90% of them seen only once. The CDR3 is 15 residues long. V dropped 4 bases and J dropped 1; count of bases not matched to a gene: 5. Looked up from germline, CDR1 is KGHSH and CDR2 is LQKENI. In regard to this clone: Antigen unknown.

This receptor was obtained from an adult in good health. The genes are TRBV18 and TRBJ2-7; 9 bases align to TRBD1. Sequencing was performed on peripheral blood, taken on day 0 of AZD1222 vaccination. As DNA, the CDR3 is TGTGCCAGCTCACGACCGGGACAGGGATCCTACGAGCAGTACTTC. The encoded protein is CASSRPGQGSYEQYF.